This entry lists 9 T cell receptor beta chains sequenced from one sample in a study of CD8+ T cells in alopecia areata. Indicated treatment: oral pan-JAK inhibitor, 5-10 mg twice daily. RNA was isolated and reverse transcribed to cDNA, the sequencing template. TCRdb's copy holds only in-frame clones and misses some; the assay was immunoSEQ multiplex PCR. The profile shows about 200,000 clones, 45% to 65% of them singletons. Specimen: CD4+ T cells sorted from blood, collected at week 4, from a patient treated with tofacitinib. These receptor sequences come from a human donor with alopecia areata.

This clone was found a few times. As DNA, the CDR3 is TGTGCCAGTAGTGCCGGCACCGGGGAGCTGTTTTTT. The encoded protein is CASSAGTGELFF. The chain combines TRBV19 with TRBJ2-2; D gene ambiguous. There are 12 residues in the CDR3. CDR1 and CDR2 (germline): LNHDA, SQIVND (reference sequence). With 5 bases removed from V and 4 bases from J, the gap between germline ends came to 5 bases.

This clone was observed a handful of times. CDR3 nucleotide sequence: TGTGCCAGCAGCTTGCCCACCGCCGAGACCCAGTACTTC. It encodes CASSLPTAETQYF. The V and J genes are TRBV5-6 and TRBJ2-5; D gene ambiguous. This CDR3 has 13 residues. The germline V and J ends were trimmed by 1 base and 5 bases, with 9 bases remaining between them. Germline V CDR1 and CDR2: SGHDT, YYEEEE.

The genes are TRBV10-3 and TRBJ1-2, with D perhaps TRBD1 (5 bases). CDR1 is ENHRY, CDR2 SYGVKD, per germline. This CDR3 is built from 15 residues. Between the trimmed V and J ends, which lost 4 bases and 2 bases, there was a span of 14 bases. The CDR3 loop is CAISGKGEGNYGYTF. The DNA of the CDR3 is TGTGCCATCAGTGGAAAAGGGGAAGGAAACTATGGCTACACCTTC.

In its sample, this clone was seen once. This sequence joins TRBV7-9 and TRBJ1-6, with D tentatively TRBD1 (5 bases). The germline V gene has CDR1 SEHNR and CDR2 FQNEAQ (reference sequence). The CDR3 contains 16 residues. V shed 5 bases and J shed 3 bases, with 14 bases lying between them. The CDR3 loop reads CASSPLRGDYNSPLHF. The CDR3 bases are TGTGCCAGCAGCCCCCTGAGAGGGGACTATAATTCACCCCTCCACTTT.

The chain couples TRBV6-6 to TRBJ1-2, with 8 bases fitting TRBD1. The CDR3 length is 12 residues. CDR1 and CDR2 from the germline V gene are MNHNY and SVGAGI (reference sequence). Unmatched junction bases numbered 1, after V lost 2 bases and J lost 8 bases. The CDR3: CASSYPGGGYTF. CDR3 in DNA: TGTGCCAGCAGTTACCCAGGGGGCGGCTACACCTTC.

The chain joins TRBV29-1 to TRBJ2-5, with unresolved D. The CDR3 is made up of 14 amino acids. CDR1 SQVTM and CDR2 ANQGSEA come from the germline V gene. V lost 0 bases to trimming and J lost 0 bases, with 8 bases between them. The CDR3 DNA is TGCAGCGTTGAAGATATGAAGCACCAAGAGACCCAGTACTTC. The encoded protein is CSVEDMKHQETQYF.

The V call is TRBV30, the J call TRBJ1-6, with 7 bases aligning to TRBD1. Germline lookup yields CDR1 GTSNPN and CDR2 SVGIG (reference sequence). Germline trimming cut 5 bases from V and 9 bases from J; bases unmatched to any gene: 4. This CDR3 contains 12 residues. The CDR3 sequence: CAWGDRVSPLHF. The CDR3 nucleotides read TGTGCCTGGGGTGACAGGGTTTCACCCCTCCACTTT.

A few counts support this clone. CDR3: CAWTSQKTQYF. CDR3 coding DNA: TGTGCCTGGACTAGCCAGAAGACCCAGTACTTC. This chain joins TRBV30 and TRBJ2-5, with D perhaps TRBD2 (5 bases). CDR1 and CDR2 from the germline V gene are GTSNPN and SVGIG (reference sequence). V was pared by 4 bases and J by 6 bases, with 9 bases between. The CDR3 runs to 11 residues.

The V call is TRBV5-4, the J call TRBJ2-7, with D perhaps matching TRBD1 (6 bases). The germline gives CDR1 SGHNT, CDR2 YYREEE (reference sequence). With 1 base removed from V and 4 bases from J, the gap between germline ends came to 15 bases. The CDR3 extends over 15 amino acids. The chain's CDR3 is CASSLLLQGRYEQYF. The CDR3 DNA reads TGTGCCAGCAGCTTGTTGCTCCAGGGGCGTTACGAGCAGTACTTC.